The 14 T cell receptor beta chains below were found in one sample sequenced in a study of T cell clonality in common variable immunodeficiency. Assay used: immunoSEQ multiplex PCR; TCRdb lists only in-frame clones, some missing. There are over 40,000 clones in the sample, none observed a single time. Sequencing was performed on peripheral blood mononuclear cells. These receptors were taken from a person aged 18 to 75 in good health.

Ten or more counts support this clone. CDR3 DNA, as far as it was read: TGCGCCAGCAGCCGAGACAGGGAAGGAGATACG. Translated: CASSRDREGDT. In full, the CDR3 is CASSRDREGDTQYF. The chain is built from TRBV5-1 and TRBJ2-3; 7 bases are a match to TRBD1. The CDR3 end lies 3 residues beyond the end of the read and is filled in from the germline J gene. In germline, CDR1 is SGHRS, CDR2 YFSETQ. This CDR3 has 14 residues. With V trimmed by 4 bases and J by 5 bases, 7 bases remained unmatched.

This clone was seen a handful of times. The observed sequence ends 3 residues before the CDR3 terminus, with the missing tail filled in from the germline J gene. This chain connects TRBV2 to TRBJ2-7; D may be TRBD2 (5 bases). CDR3 length: 13 residues. Trimming shortened V by 7 bases and J by 4 bases, and 14 bases separated the two germline ends. CDR1 is SNHLY, CDR2 FYNNEI, per germline. The CDR3 sequence is CASIRSSMYEQYF. The sequenced CDR3 bases are TGTGCCAGCATCCGGTCTAGCATGTACGAG.

This clone was seen repeatedly, ten times or more. The read comes to an end 3 residues before the CDR3 does, leaving the germline J gene to fill in the end. This chain joins TRBV6-1 and TRBJ1-5; no reliable D call. The CDR3 has 13 residues. The V gene lost 4 bases and the J gene lost 3 bases, with 7 bases spanning the gap. The germline gives CDR1 MNHNS, CDR2 SASEGT. The DNA read from the CDR3 is TGTGCCAGCAGTGGAAACAACAATCAGCCC. This gives the protein CASSGNNNQP. The CDR3 in its entirety is CASSGNNNQPQHF.

This clone was counted only a few times. The read comes to an end 3 residues before the CDR3 does, leaving the germline J gene to fill in the end. The chain couples TRBV7-2 to TRBJ2-4; TRBD1 might be the D (5 bases). Trimming pared 0 bases from V and 3 bases from J, leaving 18 bases between. The CDR3 is 18 residues long. CDR1 and CDR2 from the germline V gene are SGHTA and FQGNSA. CDR3 bases read: TGTGCCAGCAGCTTAGCGGGGTTCTGGGGTAGGGGCAAAAACATT. It specifies CASSLAGFWGRGKNI. The CDR3 in full is CASSLAGFWGRGKNIQYF.

The table lists this clone with many counts. One end of the junction is discordant with germline, which a read error may explain. The CDR3 end lies 3 residues beyond the end of the read and is filled in from the germline J gene. The chain carries TRBV6-1 and TRBJ1-4, with 7 bases lining up with TRBD1. The germline gives CDR1 MNHNS, CDR2 SASEGT. This CDR3 contains 13 residues. CDR3 bases read: TGTGCCAGCAGAGAAGGGGGAGGGGGCAAA. As protein: CASREGGGGK. In full, the CDR3 is CASREGGGGKLFF.

This clone appeared many times. From the germline J gene comes the end of the CDR3, since the read stops 3 residues before it. The V gene is TRBV7-9, the J gene TRBJ2-6; possible D gene TRBD1, 6 bases. Trimming left V 5 bases short and J 9 bases short, with 8 bases between. Germline assignment: CDR1 SEHNR and CDR2 FQNEAQ (reference sequence). There are 12 residues in the CDR3. The CDR3 sequence is CASSATGNVLTF. The sequenced CDR3 bases are TGTGCCAGCAGCGCGACAGGCAACGTC.

This clone occurred a few times. The read ends 3 residues early relative to the CDR3; the germline J gene fills the gap. The rearrangement links TRBV18 to TRBJ1-6; D is possibly TRBD1 (6 bases). V lost 5 bases, J lost 8 bases, and 10 bases lay in between. CDR1 and CDR2 from the germline V gene are KGHSH and LQKENI. The CDR3 contains 13 residues. CDR3 bases read: TGTGCCAGCTCATTGGACAGCTATTCACCC. This gives the protein CASSLDSYSP. The CDR3 reads in full as CASSLDSYSPLHF.

This clone was picked up a small number of times. Read coverage stops 3 residues before the CDR3 terminus; the germline J gene supplies the remainder. This rearrangement joins TRBV7-9 to TRBJ2-4, with TRBD1 as a possible D gene (6 bases). Germline lookup yields CDR1 SEHNR and CDR2 FQNEAQ (reference sequence). The CDR3 extends over 12 amino acids. The CDR3 DNA, read in part, is TGTGCCAGCAGCTACAGGGAGTCTGGT. Its translation: CASSYRESG. In full, the CDR3 reads CASSYRESGQYF.

The table lists this clone with many counts. The read terminates 3 residues before the CDR3 end, so the remaining end is supplied by the germline J gene. V is TRBV10-3 and J is TRBJ2-3, with 8 nucleotides matching TRBD2. The CDR3 covers 15 residues. Looked up from germline, CDR1 is ENHRY and CDR2 is SYGVKD. Trimming at V came to 6 bases and at J to 6 bases, leaving 11 bases not matched to a gene. The covered CDR3 bases are TGTGCCATCAGCGTAGCGGGGCAAAACTCTGATACG. Translation gives CAISVAGQNSDT. The whole CDR3 region reads CAISVAGQNSDTQYF.

In its sample, this clone was seen many times. The sequenced fragment ends 3 residues before the CDR3 boundary, so the rest is inferred from the germline J gene. The V call is TRBV7-2, the J call TRBJ2-7, with D maybe TRBD1 (6 bases). V was pared by 5 bases and J by 2 bases, with 13 bases between. Germline V gene lookup returns CDR1 SGHTA and CDR2 FQGNSA. The CDR3 runs 14 residues. CDR3 bases read: TGTGCCAGCAGCCCGAGACAGGCTGCCTACGAG. It codes for CASSPRQAAYE. The full-length CDR3 reads as CASSPRQAAYEQYF.

This clone was counted at least ten times. The CDR3 extends 3 residues past the end of the read, so its final part is completed from the germline J gene. This chain uses TRBV20-1 with TRBJ2-1; 14 bases fit TRBD2. The length of the CDR3 is 16 residues. Germline values: CDR1 DFQATT, CDR2 SNEGSKA (reference sequence). V was pared by 1 base and J by 4 bases, with 3 bases of the junction left unmatched. CDR3 protein: CSARVTSGGAYNEQFF. The sequenced part of the CDR3 DNA is TGCAGTGCTAGAGTGACTAGCGGGGGGGCATACAATGAG.

As concerns this clone: At one boundary the junction diverges from the germline segment, which might be a read error. The CDR3 region is CASSEWINGQGSETQYF. The part of the CDR3 DNA that was read is TGCGCCAGCAGTGAGTGGATAAATGGACAGGGGTCAGAGACG. V and J are TRBV10-2 and TRBJ2-3; 9 bases are shared with TRBD1. The read ends 3 residues early relative to the CDR3; the germline J gene fills the gap. This CDR3 contains 17 residues. Germline V gene lookup returns CDR1 WSHSY and CDR2 SAAADI.

In its sample, this clone was seen a few times. One end of the junction is discordant with germline, which a read error may explain. The read ends 3 residues shy of where the CDR3 ends; the end is completed using the germline J gene. This chain joins TRBV7-8 and TRBJ2-3, with TRBD2 matching over 9 bases. This CDR3 region has 16 residues. Germline CDR1 reads SGHVS; CDR2 reads FQNEAQ. The CDR3 loop reads CASSLVGRGGSETQYF. The sequenced CDR3 bases are TGTGCCAGCAGCTTAGTGGGGCGGGGGGGTTCAGAGACG.

There are many counts of this clone. The read gets to within 3 residues of the CDR3 end, and the germline J gene fills in the rest. The V call is TRBV4-1, the J call TRBJ2-2, with TRBD1 matching over 8 bases. This CDR3 contains 13 residues. Germline CDR1 reads MGHRA; CDR2 reads YSYEKL. This CDR3 reads CASSQVQGAWLFF. CDR3 DNA, as far as it was read: TGCGCCAGCAGCCAGGTCCAGGGGGCTTGG.